The 26 T cell receptor beta chains below come from one sample, sequenced in a study of blood T cell repertoires in COVID-19. TCRdb's table, derived via immunoSEQ multiplex PCR, lists solely in-frame clones and lacks some. The sample yields some 230,000 clones, around 85% seen once. The sample comprised PBMCs or T cells enriched from blood (not recorded which). These receptors all come from a woman aged 40 to 50 with acute COVID-19.

This sequence joins TRBV19 and TRBJ1-4; D unclear. Deletions cut 7 bases from V and 0 bases from J, with 21 bases between. CDR3 length: 18 residues. Germline CDR1 and CDR2: LNHDA and SQIVND (reference sequence). The CDR3 DNA reads as TGTGCCAGTACCCCTTGGGTGGGCAGTATTTCAACTAATGAAAAACTGTTTTTT. Protein product: CASTPWVGSISTNEKLFF.

V and J are TRBV15 and TRBJ1-1; D unresolved. Germline CDR1 and CDR2: LNHNV and YYDKDF (reference sequence). The CDR3 runs to 14 residues. Trimming cost V 2 bases and J 1 base, with 8 bases left between them. The CDR3: CATSRFQENTEAFF. CDR3 bases: TGTGCCACCAGCAGATTTCAGGAGAACACTGAAGCTTTCTTT.

This clone was found once. The chain recombines TRBV7-3 with TRBJ2-1; D might be TRBD2 (7 bases). Germline CDR1 SGHTA, CDR2 FQGTGA. The ends were cut back, 5 bases at V and 6 bases at J, with 8 bases in the middle. The CDR3 totals 12 residues. The CDR3 DNA reads as TGTGCCAGCAGCGGGGGGGCCAATGAGCAGTTCTTC. Residues: CASSGGANEQFF.

The V and J genes are TRBV13 and TRBJ2-7, with D perhaps matching TRBD2 (6 bases). The CDR3 has 14 amino acids. Trimming removed 3 bases at V and 9 bases at J, with 18 bases between. CDR1 is PRHDT, CDR2 FYEKMQ, per germline (reference sequence). CDR3 in DNA: TGTGCCAGCAGCTTGCCCGGGACTCCTTTGGTGCAGTACTTC. This translates into CASSLPGTPLVQYF.

The CDR3 spells CASSEDGRKNTEAFF. Written as DNA, the CDR3 is TGTGCCAGCAGTGAAGATGGCAGAAAGAACACTGAAGCTTTCTTT. The chain couples TRBV2 to TRBJ1-1; D is ambiguous. Trimming removed 1 base at V and 1 base at J, with 10 bases between. The CDR3 runs 15 residues. Germline V gene lookup returns CDR1 SNHLY and CDR2 FYNNEI.

This clone was observed a single time. V and J are TRBV18 and TRBJ1-5, with D unresolved. The V end lost 6 bases, the J end lost 5 bases, and 14 bases lay between the germline ends. This CDR3 has 14 amino acids. Germline V gene lookup returns CDR1 KGHSH and CDR2 LQKENI. The CDR3 sequence is CASSLLQSDQPQHF. CDR3 DNA: TGTGCCAGCTCGCTACTTCAGAGCGATCAGCCCCAGCATTTT.

V gene TRBV12-3 or TRBV12-4 combines with J gene TRBJ2-3; D not resolved. Trimming took 5 bases from V and 4 from J, leaving 7 bases between them. This CDR3 contains 12 residues. Here the CDR3 reads CASSLEADTQYF. Here the CDR3 DNA reads TGTGCCAGCAGTCTCGAGGCAGATACGCAGTATTTT.

The V call is TRBV3-1 (or the pseudogene TRBV3-2), the J call TRBJ1-2, with D possibly matching TRBD1 (6 bases). This CDR3 comprises 13 residues. Trimming stripped 3 bases from V and 2 bases from J, with 7 bases between. Germline V gives CDR1 LGHDT, CDR2 YNNKEL (reference sequence). CDR3 DNA sequence: TGTGCCAGCAGCCACCAGGGGAACTATGGCTACACCTTC. Protein product: CASSHQGNYGYTF.

The table lists this clone with a count of one. The chain is built from TRBV30 and TRBJ1-2; 8 bases line up with TRBD1. V dropped 8 bases and J dropped 0; count of bases not matched to a gene: 11. The CDR3 consists of 15 residues. CDR1 is GTSNPN and CDR2 is SVGIG in the germline V gene (reference sequence). This CDR3 reads CAREGTGPSNYGYTF. The CDR3, as DNA: TGTGCCCGGGAAGGGACAGGCCCTTCTAACTATGGCTACACCTTC.

The gene calls are TRBV28 and TRBJ1-5, with unresolved D. This CDR3 region has 15 residues. Trimming left V 2 bases short and J 1 base short, with 9 bases between. CDR1 is MDHEN, CDR2 SYDVKM, per germline. This CDR3 reads CASSLGGGSNQPQHF. CDR3 nucleotide sequence: TGTGCCAGCAGTTTAGGCGGAGGAAGCAATCAGCCCCAGCATTTT.

The chain couples TRBV7-2 to TRBJ2-2, with 15 bases matching TRBD2. Germline V gene lookup returns CDR1 SGHTA and CDR2 FQGNSA. The CDR3 loop spans 18 amino acids. Unmatched junction bases numbered 8, after V lost 5 bases and J lost 4 bases. The CDR3 nucleotides read TGTGCCAGCAGCGGCAGGGGACTAGCGGGAGGCGGCACCGGGGAGCTGTTTTTT. This translates into CASSGRGLAGGGTGELFF.

This sequence joins TRBV2 and TRBJ2-1; possible D gene TRBD2, 6 bases. The CDR3 extends over 16 amino acids. The germline gives CDR1 SNHLY, CDR2 FYNNEI. CDR3 DNA sequence: TGTGCAATCATACGAGCTCCGGGACTCCGACCGTATGAGCAGTTCTTC. As protein: CAIIRAPGLRPYEQFF.

V gene TRBV19 combines with J gene TRBJ2-1; unclear D gene. The V and J ends lost 3 bases and 0 bases respectively, with 6 bases between them. The CDR3 length is 14 residues. Per germline, CDR1 LNHDA and CDR2 SQIVND (reference sequence). The CDR3 sequence: CASSITSSYNEQFF. The CDR3 DNA follows: TGTGCCAGTAGTATCACGAGCTCCTACAATGAGCAGTTCTTC.

The chain employs TRBV19 and TRBJ1-3, with D hard to call. Germline CDR1 reads LNHDA; CDR2 reads SQIVND (reference sequence). The CDR3 spans 17 residues. Trimming took off 3 bases at V and 0 bases at J, with 15 bases between the two ends. The CDR3 protein is CASSMASGTSSGNTIYF. CDR3 nucleotide sequence: TGTGCCAGTAGTATGGCGTCAGGAACGAGCTCTGGAAACACCATATATTTT.

V and J are TRBV28 and TRBJ2-1; perhaps TRBD2 as D (6 bases). The CDR3 runs to 16 residues. CDR1 and CDR2 (germline): MDHEN, SYDVKM. The V gene lost 4 bases and the J gene lost 1 base, with 14 bases spanning the gap. The CDR3: CASSSPRLVSYNEQFF. CDR3 in DNA: TGTGCCAGCAGTTCCCCTCGACTAGTATCCTACAATGAGCAGTTCTTC.

The gene calls are TRBV2 and TRBJ2-1, with D possibly matching TRBD1 (5 bases). Trimming took 9 bases from V and 0 from J, leaving 18 bases between them. CDR3 length: 16 residues. CDR1 SNHLY and CDR2 FYNNEI come from the germline V gene. The CDR3 sequence is CASKLQGSSSYNEQFF. In DNA, the CDR3 is TGTGCCAGTAAACTGCAGGGCTCGAGCTCCTACAATGAGCAGTTCTTC.

The chain is built from TRBV5-1 and TRBJ2-7, with 7 nucleotides matching TRBD2. The germline CDR1 and CDR2 sequences are SGHRS and YFSETQ. J was trimmed by 2 bases and V by 4 bases; bases with no gene match: 9. CDR3 size: 15 residues. The CDR3 DNA reads as TGCGCCAGCAGCCCTACTGGGACTACCACCTACGAGCAGTACTTC. Protein: CASSPTGTTTYEQYF. The whole variable domain, filled in from reference TRBV5-1 and TRBJ2-7, reads KAGVTQTPRYLIKTRGQQVTLSCSPISGHRSVSWYQQTPGQGLQFLFEYFSETQRNKGNFPGRFSGRQFSNSRSEMNVSTLELGDSALYLCASSPTGTTTYEQYFGPGTRLTVT.

V gene TRBV28 combines with J gene TRBJ1-2; D is ambiguous. V shed 2 bases and J shed 8 bases, with 12 bases lying between them. The CDR3 has 13 residues. CDR1 is MDHEN, CDR2 SYDVKM, per germline. CDR3 protein: CASSLRARAGYTF. The DNA of the CDR3 is TGTGCCAGCAGTTTACGGGCGCGGGCCGGCTACACCTTC.

The chain couples TRBV7-3 to TRBJ2-2; TRBD1 might be the D (5 bases). This CDR3 spans 17 amino acids. CDR1 and CDR2 from the germline V gene are SGHTA and FQGTGA. The ends were cut back, 5 bases at V and 6 bases at J, with 22 bases in the middle. This CDR3 is CASSKWVVQGRPGELFF. DNA of the CDR3: TGTGCCAGCAGCAAATGGGTGGTGCAGGGAAGGCCCGGGGAGCTGTTTTTT.

The table lists this clone with a few counts. V usage is TRBV15 and J usage is TRBJ2-7; TRBD1 aligns across 9 bases. CDR3 size: 16 residues. From germline, CDR1 is LNHNV and CDR2 YYDKDF (reference sequence). The J segment lost 2 bases and the V segment lost 2 bases, leaving 7 bases of the junction unmatched. CDR3 residues: CATSRSGTGSAYEQYF. Written as DNA, the CDR3 is TGTGCCACCAGCAGATCCGGGACAGGGAGCGCCTACGAGCAGTACTTC. Full variable domain (remainder filled in from reference TRBV15 and TRBJ2-7): DAMVIQNPRYQVTQFGKPVTLSCSQTLNHNVMYWYQQKSSQAPKLLFHYYDKDFNNEADTPDNFQSRRPNTSFCFLDIRSPGLGDTAMYLCATSRSGTGSAYEQYFGPGTRLTVT.

This clone was counted between two and nine times. V and J are TRBV27 and TRBJ2-7; TRBD2 aligns across 11 bases. V lost 5 bases and J lost 6; bases outside the gene matches: 6. Germline-derived CDR1 and CDR2 are MNHEY and SMNVEV (reference sequence). The CDR3 totals 14 residues. The CDR3 DNA is TGTGCCAGCAGTGTACTAGCGGGAGTTGGCGAGCAGTACTTC. Translating gives CASSVLAGVGEQYF.

The chain couples TRBV7-7 to TRBJ2-5; 8 bases map to TRBD2. The J segment lost 4 bases and the V segment lost 5 bases, leaving 9 bases of the junction unmatched. Germline CDR1 is SSHAT and CDR2 is FNYEAQ (reference sequence). This CDR3 has 15 residues. CDR3 in DNA: TGTGCCAGCAGCCTGATCGGGGGGGGGCGAGAGACCCAGTACTTC. It is translated as CASSLIGGGRETQYF. Supplemented by reference TRBV7-7 and TRBJ2-5, the full variable domain reads GAGVSQSPRYKVTKRGQDVTLRCDPISSHATLYWYQQALGQGPEFLTYFNYEAQPDKSGLPSDRFSAERPEGSISTLTIQRTEQRDSAMYRCASSLIGGGRETQYFGPGTRLLVL.

The rearrangement links TRBV7-9 to TRBJ1-2; no reliable D call. The ends were cut back, 1 base at V and 3 bases at J, with 6 bases in the middle. Germline V gene data show CDR1 as SEHNR and CDR2 as FQNEAQ (reference sequence). This CDR3 contains 13 residues. CDR3 residues: CASSLDTHYGYTF. The CDR3 DNA reads TGTGCCAGCAGCTTAGACACCCACTATGGCTACACCTTC.

This clone was picked up one time. The V call is TRBV4-1, the J call TRBJ1-4; possibly TRBD1 for D (6 bases). Germline V gene data show CDR1 as MGHRA and CDR2 as YSYEKL. Trimming pared 0 bases from V and 5 bases from J, leaving 13 bases between. The CDR3 extends over 16 amino acids. The CDR3: CASSQDHPGVNEKLFF. The DNA of the CDR3 is TGCGCCAGCAGCCAAGATCATCCAGGGGTAAATGAAAAACTGTTTTTT.

Notes on this clone: At the DNA level, this CDR3 is encoded by other sequences in the same sample as well. This chain connects TRBV18 to TRBJ1-4; 9 nucleotides match TRBD1. Germline CDR1 KGHSH, CDR2 LQKENI. The CDR3 runs 15 residues. Trimming removed 3 bases from V and 5 bases from J; junction bases left unmatched: 4. The CDR3 DNA is TGTGCCAGCTCACCCCCGGGACAGGGAAATGAAAAACTGTTTTTT. Translating it yields CASSPPGQGNEKLFF.

The chain employs TRBV3-1 (or the pseudogene TRBV3-2) and TRBJ2-7; 11 bases fit TRBD1. Germline V gene lookup returns CDR1 LGHDT and CDR2 YNNKEL (reference sequence). Losses at the gene ends were 1 base for V and 5 bases for J; bases not matched to a gene: 7. This CDR3 spans 16 amino acids. CDR3 residues: CASSQARTGGRDEQYF. The CDR3 coding sequence is TGTGCCAGCAGCCAAGCTCGGACAGGGGGCAGGGACGAGCAGTACTTC.